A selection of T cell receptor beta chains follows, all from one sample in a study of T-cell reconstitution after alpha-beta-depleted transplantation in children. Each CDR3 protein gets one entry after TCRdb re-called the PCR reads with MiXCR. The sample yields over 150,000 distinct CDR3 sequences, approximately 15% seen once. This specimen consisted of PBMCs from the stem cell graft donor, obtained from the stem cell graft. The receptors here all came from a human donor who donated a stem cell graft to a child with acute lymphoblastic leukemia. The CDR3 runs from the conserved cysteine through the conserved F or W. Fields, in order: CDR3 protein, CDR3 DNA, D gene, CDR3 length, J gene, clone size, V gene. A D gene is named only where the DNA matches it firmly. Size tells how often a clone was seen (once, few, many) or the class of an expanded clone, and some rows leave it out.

cdr3_aa: CSVVRLTSNPDYEQYF
cdr3_nt: TGCAGCGTTGTCCGCCTTACTAGCAATCCCGACTACGAGCAGTACTTC
d_call: -
cdr3_length: 16
j_call: TRBJ2-7
clone_size: many
v_call: TRBV29-1

cdr3_aa: CASSLDPRGTDTQYF
cdr3_nt: TGTGCCAGCAGTTTAGATCCCAGGGGCACAGATACGCAGTATTTT
d_call: -
cdr3_length: 15
j_call: TRBJ2-3
clone_size: many
v_call: TRBV12-3/TRBV12-4

cdr3_aa: CASSLSNSNQPQHF
cdr3_nt: TGTGCCAGCAGCTTAAGTAATAGCAATCAGCCCCAGCATTTT
d_call: -
cdr3_length: 14
j_call: TRBJ1-5
clone_size: many
v_call: TRBV7-2

cdr3_aa: CASRGLAANSSYEQYF
cdr3_nt: TGTGCCAGCAGAGGACTAGCAGCGAATAGCTCCTACGAGCAGTACTTC
d_call: TRBD2
cdr3_length: 16
j_call: TRBJ2-7
clone_size: -
v_call: TRBV6-1

cdr3_aa: CASSLVTGGAEKLFF
cdr3_nt: TGTGCCAGCAGCCTTGTTACAGGGGGAGCCGAAAAACTGTTTTTT
d_call: TRBD1
cdr3_length: 15
j_call: TRBJ1-4
clone_size: -
v_call: TRBV7-9

cdr3_aa: CASSLRGGKDTQYF
cdr3_nt: TGTGCCAGCAGCCTACGGGGGGGAAAAGATACGCAGTATTTT
d_call: TRBD2
cdr3_length: 14
j_call: TRBJ2-3
clone_size: few
v_call: TRBV6-1

cdr3_aa: CASSLTGANVLTF
cdr3_nt: TGTGCCAGCAGTTTAACTGGGGCCAACGTCCTGACTTTC
d_call: -
cdr3_length: 13
j_call: TRBJ2-6
clone_size: many
v_call: TRBV27

cdr3_aa: CASSLTRAVGESYNEQFF
cdr3_nt: TGTGCCAGCAGCTTAACCAGGGCGGTAGGAGAGTCCTACAATGAGCAGTTCTTC
d_call: -
cdr3_length: 18
j_call: TRBJ2-1
clone_size: many
v_call: TRBV7-9

cdr3_aa: CASAVGPYNEQFF
cdr3_nt: TGTGCCAGTGCGGTGGGGCCTTACAATGAGCAGTTCTTC
d_call: -
cdr3_length: 13
j_call: TRBJ2-1
clone_size: many
v_call: TRBV7-8

cdr3_aa: CASSLRSSEQFF
cdr3_nt: TGTGCCAGCAGCTTGAGGTCGAGTGAGCAGTTCTTC
d_call: -
cdr3_length: 12
j_call: TRBJ2-1
clone_size: many
v_call: TRBV5-6

cdr3_aa: CASSPAGTEAFF
cdr3_nt: TGTGCCAGCAGCCCCGCCGGGACTGAAGCTTTCTTT
d_call: -
cdr3_length: 12
j_call: TRBJ1-1
clone_size: few
v_call: TRBV7-2

cdr3_aa: CASRKTGAGSNQPQHF
cdr3_nt: TGTGCCAGCAGAAAGACAGGGGCGGGAAGCAATCAGCCCCAGCATTTT
d_call: TRBD1
cdr3_length: 16
j_call: TRBJ1-5
clone_size: many
v_call: TRBV12-3/TRBV12-4

cdr3_aa: CASSPFGGSRNEQYF
cdr3_nt: TGTGCCAGCAGCCCCTTTGGGGGGAGCCGTAACGAGCAGTACTTC
d_call: -
cdr3_length: 15
j_call: TRBJ2-7
clone_size: many
v_call: TRBV28

cdr3_aa: CSVEGVLNEQFF
cdr3_nt: TGCAGCGTTGAAGGAGTCCTTAATGAGCAGTTCTTC
d_call: -
cdr3_length: 12
j_call: TRBJ2-1
clone_size: many
v_call: TRBV29-1

cdr3_aa: CASRPESGANVLTF
cdr3_nt: TGTGCCAGCAGACCCGAATCTGGGGCCAACGTCCTGACTTTC
d_call: -
cdr3_length: 14
j_call: TRBJ2-6
clone_size: many
v_call: TRBV12-3/TRBV12-4

cdr3_aa: CASSRGAHNEQFF
cdr3_nt: TGTGCCAGCAGCCGCGGGGCTCACAATGAGCAGTTCTTC
d_call: -
cdr3_length: 13
j_call: TRBJ2-1
clone_size: many
v_call: TRBV7-9

cdr3_aa: CASSPGSGDETQYF
cdr3_nt: TGCGCCAGCAGCCCCGGCAGCGGTGATGAGACCCAGTACTTC
d_call: -
cdr3_length: 14
j_call: TRBJ2-5
clone_size: -
v_call: TRBV5-1

cdr3_aa: CASSQVGDYEQYF
cdr3_nt: TGTGCCAGCAGCCAAGTCGGGGACTACGAGCAGTACTTC
d_call: -
cdr3_length: 13
j_call: TRBJ2-7
clone_size: many
v_call: TRBV14

cdr3_aa: CSARAPGGSWSTDTQYF
cdr3_nt: TGCAGTGCTAGAGCGCCTGGGGGATCTTGGAGCACAGATACGCAGTATTTT
d_call: -
cdr3_length: 17
j_call: TRBJ2-3
clone_size: many
v_call: TRBV20-1

cdr3_aa: CASSSRLADYNEQFF
cdr3_nt: TGTGCTAGCAGTTCTAGACTAGCAGATTACAATGAGCAGTTCTTC
d_call: TRBD2
cdr3_length: 15
j_call: TRBJ2-1
clone_size: once
v_call: TRBV7-7

cdr3_aa: CASSYPSGRGKGDTQYF
cdr3_nt: TGTGCCAGCAGTTACCCCTCGGGGAGGGGCAAGGGAGATACGCAGTATTTT
d_call: TRBD2
cdr3_length: 17
j_call: TRBJ2-3
clone_size: many
v_call: TRBV28

cdr3_aa: CSAGTGQAGLEQYF
cdr3_nt: TGCAGCGCCGGGACCGGGCAGGCGGGCCTCGAGCAGTACTTC
d_call: -
cdr3_length: 14
j_call: TRBJ2-7
clone_size: many
v_call: TRBV29-1

cdr3_aa: CASSLVAGLNEAFF
cdr3_nt: TGCGCCAGCAGCTTGGTGGCCGGCTTGAATGAAGCTTTCTTT
d_call: -
cdr3_length: 14
j_call: TRBJ1-1
clone_size: -
v_call: TRBV5-1

cdr3_aa: CASSPLYSGSYNEQFF
cdr3_nt: TGTGCCAGCAGCCCGCTATATAGCGGGTCCTACAATGAGCAGTTCTTC
d_call: TRBD2
cdr3_length: 16
j_call: TRBJ2-1
clone_size: few
v_call: TRBV5-5

cdr3_aa: CASSHSRESGTYNEQFF
cdr3_nt: TGTGCCAGCTCCCACTCCCGCGAGTCGGGGACTTACAATGAGCAGTTCTTC
d_call: -
cdr3_length: 17
j_call: TRBJ2-1
clone_size: few
v_call: TRBV18

cdr3_aa: CASSLNSETQYF
cdr3_nt: TGCGCCAGCAGCTTGAATTCCGAGACCCAGTACTTC
d_call: -
cdr3_length: 12
j_call: TRBJ2-5
clone_size: many
v_call: TRBV5-1

cdr3_aa: CASSWGRTGVSDTEAFF
cdr3_nt: TGTGCCAGCAGCTGGGGTCGGACAGGGGTTAGCGATACTGAAGCTTTCTTT
d_call: TRBD1
cdr3_length: 17
j_call: TRBJ1-1
clone_size: few
v_call: TRBV5-6

cdr3_aa: CASSHPPLAGVNEQFF
cdr3_nt: TGTGCCAGCAGTCATCCCCCACTAGCGGGAGTCAATGAGCAGTTCTTC
d_call: TRBD2
cdr3_length: 16
j_call: TRBJ2-1
clone_size: many
v_call: TRBV12-3/TRBV12-4

cdr3_aa: CASSRYSGRGDTQYF
cdr3_nt: TGTGCCAGTAGTCGTTATAGCGGGAGAGGAGATACGCAGTATTTT
d_call: TRBD2
cdr3_length: 15
j_call: TRBJ2-3
clone_size: -
v_call: TRBV19

cdr3_aa: CSASGLAGETQYF
cdr3_nt: TGCAGTGCTAGCGGACTAGCGGGGGAGACCCAGTACTTC
d_call: TRBD2
cdr3_length: 13
j_call: TRBJ2-5
clone_size: -
v_call: TRBV20-1